The sequence of this T cell receptor (beta chain) was determined in a study of post-analysis software for immune sequencing data. Study-level points and caveats: Significantly lower normalized Chao1 diversity was seen in multiple sclerosis patients than in controls. Controls had lower frequencies than patients of a handful of TRBV segments, which included TRBV5-6, TRBV5-1 and TRBV20-1. Batch-mates among the samples co-clustered strongly by F measure.

Remarks on this clonotype: The antigen is unknown.

Germline loops: CDR1 SEHNR, CDR2 FQNEAQ (reference sequence). The germline V and J ends were trimmed by 5 bases and 7 bases, with 14 bases remaining between them. This CDR3 has 13 residues. Carried by the TCR beta cDNA libraries were unique molecular identifiers. Input of roughly 0.85 to 11 million T cells yielded approximately 500,000 cDNA molecules. TCRdb redid the calling of the PCR reads with MiXCR, one entry per CDR3 protein. The sample has approximately 660,000 distinct CDR3 sequences; around 64% are singletons. This chain connects TRBV7-9 to TRBJ1-2; D gene unclear. This clonotype originated in a girl aged 2 to 9 with multiple sclerosis. The sequenced material came from blood. DNA for the CDR3: TGTGCCAGCAGCCCCGGCGGCAGTGGTGGCTACACCTTC. The encoded protein is CASSPGGSGGYTF. The variable domain in full, completed from reference TRBV7-9 and TRBJ1-2, reads DTGVSQNPRHKITKRGQNVTFRCDPISEHNRLYWYRQTLGQGPEFLTYFQNEAQLEKSRLLSDRFSAERPKGSFSTLEIQRTEQGDSAMYLCASSPGGSGGYTFGSGTRLTVV.